This TCR beta chain was observed in a study of T cell repertoires in cytomegalovirus infection. Looking at the study overall: Recently identified HLA-C-restricted CMV epitopes were used, and well-studied HLA-B-restricted CMV epitopes were used as well. In public TCR beta signatures, there were indications of both CMV infection and matching HLA type.

TCRdb fed the reads into MiXCR, producing one record per CDR3 protein. The data hold roughly 700,000 distinct CDR3 sequences, with around 31% observed a single time. Concerning this clonotype: The antigen is not known.

The study, taken as a whole, reports: CMV-specific TCR beta clonotypes restricted by HLA-C were the ones dominating the ex vivo response.

Germline CDR1 reads MNHNS; CDR2 reads SASEGT. The germline V and J ends were trimmed by 6 bases and 5 bases, with 15 bases remaining between them. The CDR3 contains 14 residues. The TCR originated in a human donor in good health (CMV status not recorded). Some clones in this sample may be carry-over from other donors' samples. Sequencing was performed on cultured PBMCs, taken from culture after CMV antigen stimulation. The chain uses TRBV6-1 and TRBJ2-3, with D perhaps TRBD1 or TRBD2 (5 bases each). The CDR3 is CASSLRGDRDTQYF. The CDR3 DNA reads as TGTGCCAGCAGCTTAAGGGGAGATCGAGATACGCAGTATTTT.